Listed here is a single TCR beta chain. Presence of unique molecular identifiers characterized the TCR beta cDNA libraries. TCRdb independently ran MiXCR on the PCR reads; one entry per CDR3 protein. The sample holds 750,000 to 900,000 distinct CDR3 sequences, 46% seen once. The data originate from a study of post-analysis software for immune sequencing data. Specimen: blood. The sequence was obtained from a girl between 10 and 17 years old with multiple sclerosis.

CDR3 DNA: TGTGCCAGCAGTGGGGGGACAGCCGATAATTCACCCCTCCACTTT. Protein sequence: CASSGGTADNSPLHF. This chain connects TRBV2 to TRBJ1-6; 7 bases line up with TRBD1. Trimming took 4 bases from V and 5 from J; bases not matched to a gene: 5. Germline values: CDR1 SNHLY, CDR2 FYNNEI. The CDR3 contains 15 residues.